These 30 T cell receptor beta chains came from one sample sequenced in a study of spatial heterogeneity in lung cancer. TCRdb fed the 5' RACE reads into MiXCR, producing one record per CDR3 protein. The sample has 25,000 or so distinct CDR3 sequences; 10% to 15% are singletons. The time point denotes: sample taken at primary tumor resection. Material for sequencing was whole RNA from tumor, nontumor lung or frozen PBMC, left unsorted. The sample here was PBMCs, taken at surgery. The receptor source for this set is a female donor with early-stage non-small cell lung cancer.

This clonotype was counted between two and nine times. V is TRBV4-2 and J is TRBJ2-4, with TRBD1 identical over 7 bases. V shed 2 bases, J shed 6 bases, and the junction held 4 bases outside the gene matches. Germline V CDR1 and CDR2: LGHNA, YNFKEQ. This CDR3 is built from 14 residues. The CDR3 region has the DNA TGTGCCAGCAGCCAATTCAGACAGGGAAACATTCAGTACTTC. It translates to CASSQFRQGNIQYF.

This clonotype occurred many times. The chain carries TRBV27 and TRBJ2-7, with D maybe TRBD2 (5 bases). Trimming pared 1 base from V and 0 bases from J, leaving 7 bases between. CDR3 length equals 14 residues. Germline values: CDR1 MNHEY, CDR2 SMNVEV (reference sequence). CDR3 amino acids: CASSLWAGSYEQYF. Written as DNA, the CDR3 is TGTGCCAGCAGTTTATGGGCGGGCTCCTACGAGCAGTACTTC.

In this sample, this clonotype turned up many times. The chain joins TRBV7-6 to TRBJ2-1, with D possibly being TRBD1 or TRBD2 (5 bases each). This CDR3 is built from 15 residues. V was pared by 3 bases and J by 3 bases, with 12 bases between. From germline, CDR1 is SGHVS and CDR2 FNYEAQ. CDR3 sequence (DNA): TGTGCCAGCAGCTTTGGGGGTGGAGGCTACAATGAGCAGTTCTTC. Translation: CASSFGGGGYNEQFF.

This clonotype was counted a few times. This sequence joins TRBV6-2 or TRBV6-3 and TRBJ2-4, with D perhaps matching TRBD2 (6 bases). This CDR3 spans 14 amino acids. The germline CDR1 and CDR2 sequences are MNHEY and SVGEGT. V lost 8 bases to trimming and J lost 1 base, with 12 bases between them. CDR3 loop: CASRSAGAKNIQYF. CDR3 nucleotides: TGTGCCAGCCGTTCGGCGGGGGCCAAAAACATTCAGTACTTC.

The V and J genes are TRBV12-3 or TRBV12-4 and TRBJ1-4, with TRBD1 matching over 9 bases. There are 15 residues in the CDR3. V dropped 7 bases and J dropped 3; count of bases not matched to a gene: 6. CDR3 sequence: CASTHRTGANEKLFF. CDR3 in DNA: TGTGCCAGCACCCATCGGACAGGGGCTAATGAAAAACTGTTTTTT.

This clonotype was observed at least ten times. The chain couples TRBV12-3 or TRBV12-4 to TRBJ2-5, with D perhaps TRBD2 (6 bases). The CDR3 length is 14 residues. V gave up 3 bases and J gave up 2 bases, with 10 bases separating them. CDR3 in DNA: TGTGCCAGCAGTTTGGGAGGACGGCAAGAGACCCAGTACTTC. Translation: CASSLGGRQETQYF.

This clonotype has ten or more counts. CDR3 sequence reads: CASSPYLAGEGIETQYF. For the CDR3, the DNA is TGTGCCAGCTCACCGTACCTAGCGGGAGAGGGGATTGAGACCCAGTACTTC. The V call is TRBV18, the J call TRBJ2-5, with 10 nucleotides matching TRBD2. Germline V CDR1 and CDR2: KGHSH, LQKENI. V trimming: 3 bases; J trimming: 5 bases; junction bases outside the gene matches: 12. CDR3 size: 17 residues. Together with reference TRBV18 and TRBJ2-5, the CDR3 gives the full variable domain: NAGVMQNPRHLVRRRGQEARLRCSPMKGHSHVYWYRQLPEEGLKFMVYLQKENIIDESGMPKERFSAEFPKEGPSILRIQQVVRGDSAAYFCASSPYLAGEGIETQYFGPGTRLLVL.

The chain is built from TRBV3-1 and TRBJ2-5, with 7 bases lining up with TRBD2. The trim removed 10 bases at V and 5 bases at J, leaving 22 bases unmatched. This CDR3 spans 17 amino acids. The germline V gene encodes CDR1 LGHDT and CDR2 YNNKEL (reference sequence). The CDR3 DNA is TGTGCCAACTTGCTTGGGGGGAGGGCCGTGGAGGCGGAGACCCAGTACTTC. This translates into CANLLGGRAVEAETQYF.

This clonotype was seen ten or more times. The chain links TRBV7-2 to TRBJ2-7; D not certain. Trimming took off 4 bases at V and 4 bases at J, with 14 bases between the two ends. Germline V gene sequence: CDR1 SGHTA, CDR2 FQGNSA. The CDR3 spans 14 residues. This CDR3 is CASSSRVAEYEQYF. Written as DNA, the CDR3 is TGTGCCAGCAGCTCCCGGGTTGCGGAATACGAGCAGTACTTC.

This clonotype was recorded many times. This sequence joins TRBV2 and TRBJ2-1; D unclear. The CDR3 sequence is 10 residues long. V was trimmed by 2 bases and J by 7 bases, leaving 0 bases between them. Per the germline V gene, CDR1 is SNHLY and CDR2 is FYNNEI. CDR3 DNA: TGTGCCAGCAGTGAAAATGAGCAGTTCTTC. Amino acids: CASSENEQFF.

V and J are TRBV6-4 and TRBJ1-4; maybe TRBD1 (5 bases). There are 15 residues in the CDR3. The V gene lost 6 bases and the J gene lost 7 bases, with 18 bases spanning the gap. Germline lookup yields CDR1 MRHNA and CDR2 SNTAGT. CDR3 protein: CASSAGTGSGEKLFF. The CDR3 DNA is TGTGCCAGCAGCGCCGGGACCGGGTCAGGTGAAAAACTGTTTTTT.

This clonotype was counted ten times or more. V usage is TRBV25-1 and J usage is TRBJ2-7, with 8 bases matching TRBD1. Looked up from germline, CDR1 is MGHDK and CDR2 is SYGVNS. The J segment lost 3 bases and the V segment lost 5 bases, leaving 15 bases of the junction unmatched. The CDR3 sequence is 17 residues long. The CDR3 DNA follows: TGTGCCAGCAGTCCGCCAACCGGGACAGGTCCTTTCTACGAGCAGTACTTC. Translation gives CASSPPTGTGPFYEQYF.

This clonotype was seen many times. The chain recombines TRBV10-2 with TRBJ2-1; 8 nucleotides agree with TRBD2. V dropped 3 bases and J dropped 15; count of bases not matched to a gene: 4. This CDR3 is 11 amino acids long. Germline V gene data show CDR1 as WSHSY and CDR2 as SAAADI. The CDR3 region is CASSDPREVFF. The CDR3, as DNA: TGCGCCAGCAGTGATCCGCGGGAGGTGTTCTTC.

This clonotype has at least ten counts. The gene calls are TRBV19 and TRBJ2-1, with D possibly being TRBD2 (5 bases). This CDR3 has 15 amino acids. Germline V gene sequence: CDR1 LNHDA, CDR2 SQIVND (reference sequence). V gave up 3 bases and J gave up 4 bases, with 13 bases separating them. This CDR3 is CASSIRGGSYNEQFF. The DNA of the CDR3 is TGTGCCAGTAGTATCAGAGGCGGGTCGTACAATGAGCAGTTCTTC.

In this sample, this clonotype turned up many times. The chain carries TRBV12-3 or TRBV12-4 and TRBJ1-6; D not certain. The germline V and J ends were trimmed by 6 bases and 9 bases, with 9 bases remaining between them. The CDR3 covers 12 residues. CDR3 in DNA: TGTGCCAGCAGCCCCGGACCTTCACCCCTCCACTTT. Translated: CASSPGPSPLHF.

This clonotype was observed at least ten times. The chain recombines TRBV10-2 with TRBJ1-1; TRBD1 might be the D (6 bases). In germline, CDR1 is WSHSY, CDR2 SAAADI. The CDR3 spans 15 residues. Trimming took off 0 bases at V and 0 bases at J, with 8 bases between the two ends. The CDR3 reads CASSESPGVNTEAFF. The CDR3 DNA is TGCGCCAGCAGTGAGTCGCCAGGGGTGAACACTGAAGCTTTCTTT.

The V call is TRBV6-2 or TRBV6-3, the J call TRBJ2-3; D is unresolved. Germline V gene sequence: CDR1 MNHEY, CDR2 SVGEGT. Trimming shortened V by 7 bases and J by 6 bases, and 14 bases separated the two germline ends. The CDR3 is 13 residues long. CDR3: CASTLVSVDTQYF. The DNA of the CDR3 is TGTGCCAGCACCTTAGTTTCCGTGGATACGCAGTATTTT.

The sample holds many counts of this clonotype. This chain uses TRBV18 with TRBJ2-5; 7 bases fit TRBD1. Looked up from germline, CDR1 is KGHSH and CDR2 is LQKENI. The V gene end was trimmed by 6 bases and the J gene end by 4 bases; junction bases not matched to a gene: 8. The CDR3 runs to 14 residues. CDR3 residues: CASSQRQGRETQYF. The CDR3 coding sequence is TGTGCCAGCTCCCAACGACAGGGTAGAGAGACCCAGTACTTC.

This clonotype is labeled medium-sized. The chain is built from TRBV6-5 and TRBJ1-2; weak D call: TRBD1 (5 bases). Germline CDR1 and CDR2: MNHEY and SVGAGI. This CDR3 contains 12 residues. Trimming pared 7 bases from V and 2 bases from J, leaving 8 bases between. The CDR3 nucleotides read TGTGCCAGCAAACAGGCCAACTATGGCTACACCTTC. Protein: CASKQANYGYTF.

The chain carries TRBV28 and TRBJ2-3; weak D call: TRBD1 (5 bases). Between the trimmed V and J ends, which lost 4 bases and 6 bases, there was a span of 8 bases. Per the germline V gene, CDR1 is MDHEN and CDR2 is SYDVKM. The CDR3 covers 12 residues. In DNA form, the CDR3 reads TGTGCCAGCAGTTCAGGGTATGATACGCAGTATTTT. Protein product: CASSSGYDTQYF.

The rearrangement joins TRBV9 to TRBJ2-1; the D is unclear. V was clipped by 3 bases and J by 2 bases, with 9 bases between them. The germline V gene has CDR1 SGDLS and CDR2 YYNGEE. CDR3 length equals 14 residues. In DNA, the CDR3 is TGTGCCAGCAGCGAAGGGATAGCCTACAATGAGCAGTTCTTC. Translated, it gives CASSEGIAYNEQFF. The entire variable domain, with the rest obtained from reference TRBV9 and TRBJ2-1, is as follows: DSGVTQTPKHLITATGQRVTLRCSPRSGDLSVYWYQQSLDQGLQFLIQYYNGEERAKGNILERFSAQQFPDLHSELNLSSLELGDSALYFCASSEGIAYNEQFFGPGTRLTVL.

This clonotype was found many times. The CDR3 spells CAWSALGTLNSPLHF. CDR3 in DNA: TGTGCCTGGAGCGCCCTCGGGACGCTGAATTCACCCCTCCACTTT. V is TRBV30 and J is TRBJ1-6, with a possible D match to TRBD1 (5 bases). Germline V gene data show CDR1 as GTSNPN and CDR2 as SVGIG (reference sequence). The CDR3 runs 15 residues. V was shortened by 3 bases and J by 7 bases, with 16 bases between the two germline ends.

The rearrangement links TRBV7-6 to TRBJ1-1; D might be TRBD1 (6 bases). Deletions cut 1 base from V and 6 bases from J, with 18 bases between. Germline loops: CDR1 SGHVS, CDR2 FNYEAQ. CDR3 length: 16 residues. The CDR3 sequence: CASSLGTAGPTAEAFF. The CDR3 region has the DNA TGTGCCAGCAGCTTAGGGACAGCCGGTCCAACCGCTGAAGCTTTCTTT.

This clonotype was seen at least ten times. The genes are TRBV6-5 and TRBJ1-1; tentatively, D is TRBD1 (6 bases). V was trimmed by 8 bases and J by 4 bases, leaving 14 bases between them. Germline V gene lookup returns CDR1 MNHEY and CDR2 SVGAGI. This CDR3 region has 13 residues. DNA of the CDR3: TGTGCCAGCTGTAAACAGGGAAGCACTGAAGCTTTCTTT. Protein: CASCKQGSTEAFF.

This clonotype was recorded many times. The rearrangement links TRBV20-1 to TRBJ2-5; 11 bases are a match to TRBD2. CDR1 is DFQATT and CDR2 is SNEGSKA in the germline V gene (reference sequence). The CDR3 contains 14 residues. The trim removed 5 bases at V and 5 bases at J, leaving 7 bases unmatched. This CDR3 is CSALGSGGAETQYF. DNA for the CDR3: TGCAGTGCTTTGGGTAGCGGGGGGGCGGAGACCCAGTACTTC.

This clonotype showed up many times. The CDR3 DNA reads TGTGCCACCGGGTGGAAGGGCATTGAATCAGATACGCAGTATTTT. It encodes CATGWKGIESDTQYF. The chain has TRBV24-1 and TRBJ2-3; D is unclear. CDR1 and CDR2 from the germline V gene are KGHDR and SFDVKD. The CDR3 covers 15 residues. The V end lost 9 bases, the J end lost 4 bases, and 19 bases lay between the germline ends.

This clonotype was detected only a few times. The rearrangement links TRBV14 to TRBJ1-1; D unclear. The length of the CDR3 is 17 residues. V was cut by 1 base and J by 0 bases, with 15 bases left in between. Looked up from germline, CDR1 is SGHDN and CDR2 is FVKESK. The CDR3 here is CASSQVSSRGMNTEAFF. CDR3 DNA sequence: TGTGCCAGCAGCCAAGTTTCTTCCCGGGGTATGAACACTGAAGCTTTCTTT.

In its sample, this clonotype was seen a few times. The gene calls are TRBV7-9 and TRBJ2-5; 9 bases map to TRBD2. Germline CDR1 reads SEHNR; CDR2 reads FQNEAQ (reference sequence). The CDR3 runs 15 residues. V was clipped by 2 bases and J by 3 bases; unmatched bases: 4. CDR3 in DNA: TGTGCCAGCAGCTTACCAGCGGGAGGAGAAGAGACCCAGTACTTC. It codes for CASSLPAGGEETQYF.

This clonotype was counted at least ten times. CDR3 loop: CASSLPGGSNQPQHF. The CDR3 DNA reads as TGTGCCAGCAGCTTACCAGGGGGGAGCAATCAGCCCCAGCATTTT. This sequence joins TRBV7-2 and TRBJ1-5; 7 bases line up with TRBD1. Germline lookup yields CDR1 SGHTA and CDR2 FQGNSA. There are 15 residues in the CDR3. V shed 2 bases, J shed 1 base, and the junction held 2 bases outside the gene matches.

This clonotype was observed a few times. The rearrangement uses TRBV27 and TRBJ2-1, with 9 positions matching TRBD2. This CDR3 has 15 amino acids. Germline assignment: CDR1 MNHEY and CDR2 SMNVEV (reference sequence). Unmatched junction bases numbered 9, after V lost 2 bases and J lost 10 bases. CDR3 sequence: CASSLGTSGRKEQFF. The DNA for the CDR3 is TGTGCCAGCAGTTTAGGTACTAGCGGGCGGAAGGAGCAGTTCTTC.